This T cell receptor (beta chain) is drawn from a study of blood T cell repertoires in COVID-19. Background on the study: The United States, Italy and Spain were the sources of the acute and convalescent COVID-19 samples. From T cells, B-cell-depleted T cells, or PBMCs came the material, which was cDNA or gDNA.

In the source study's methods: The assay estimated nucleated cells by amplifying reference gene primers. Generated by immunoSEQ multiplex PCR, the TCRdb table keeps only in-frame clones and is missing some. That table is the source of V, J and clone size, and D and trimming were worked out from the DNA. The sample lists over 110,000 clones; less than 80% were seen once. V was clipped by 7 bases and J by 5 bases; unmatched bases: 12. The CDR3 spans 15 residues. Looked up from germline, CDR1 is SGHTA and CDR2 is FQGNSA. This TCR was sampled from a man in his 60s with acute or convalescent COVID-19. The sequenced material came from peripheral blood. This chain connects TRBV7-2 to TRBJ2-3; 7 bases agree with TRBD2. CDR3 coding DNA: TGTGCCAGCACCCTGACGTCGGGAGGAGGAGATACGCAGTATTTT. Its translation is CASTLTSGGGDTQYF.